This TCR beta chain is from a study of cytomegalovirus exposure and HLA in healthy donors. Study conclusions and caveats: Donors were assumed by presence/absence analyses to have roughly uniform sequencing depth. In a later analysis, TCR association rates varied by HLA locus: DRB1 most, HLA-C fewest.

A remark on this clone: Its antigen is unidentified.

The V gene end was trimmed by 3 bases and the J gene end by 5 bases; junction bases not matched to a gene: 7. The germline V gene has CDR1 LNHDA and CDR2 SQIVND (reference sequence). There are 16 residues in the CDR3. The PCR was carried out with 60 Vbeta primers and 13 Jbeta primers. The protocol was immunoSEQ multiplex PCR, while the TCRdb copy is restricted to in-frame clones and leaves out a portion. The sample yields fewer than 250,000 clones, roughly 80% seen once. V gene TRBV19 combines with J gene TRBJ2-7, with TRBD2 matching 13 bases. The sequence derives from a woman aged 30 to 39 in good health and CMV-seropositive. Sequenced: PBMCs. CDR3: CASSITSGRASHEQYF. The CDR3 DNA is TGTGCCAGTAGTATTACTAGCGGGAGGGCCTCGCACGAGCAGTACTTC.